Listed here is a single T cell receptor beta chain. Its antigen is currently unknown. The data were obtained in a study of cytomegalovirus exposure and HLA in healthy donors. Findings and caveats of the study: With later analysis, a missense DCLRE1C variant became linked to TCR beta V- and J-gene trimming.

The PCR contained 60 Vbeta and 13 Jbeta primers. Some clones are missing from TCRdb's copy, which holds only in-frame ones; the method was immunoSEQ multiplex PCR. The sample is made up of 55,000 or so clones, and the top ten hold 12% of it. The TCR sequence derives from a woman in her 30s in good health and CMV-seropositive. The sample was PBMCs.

Here the CDR3 reads CASSVMGQGTEQYF. CDR3 nucleotide sequence: TGTGCCAGCAGCGTAATGGGACAGGGGACCGAGCAGTACTTC. J is TRBJ2-7 and V is TRBV9, with 10 bases identical to TRBD1. The germline CDR1 and CDR2 sequences are SGDLS and YYNGEE. The CDR3 contains 14 residues. V dropped 1 base and J dropped 6; count of bases not matched to a gene: 4.